This T cell receptor beta chain was identified in a study of naive and memory T cell subsets (TCRdb year 2017). About the investigation overall: An open-source, UMI-based TCR alpha and beta sequencing pipeline was applied to sorted naive and memory peripheral blood T cell subsets. The results of the functional CMV T cell responses matched the IgG serology results in every case. RNA was DNase-treated and reverse transcribed with TCR constant-region primers, mostly using SuperScript III.

The study at large found these results: A few larger clonotypes were present in naive repertoires, particularly the CD8 repertoires, and these clonotypes were possibly memory cells re-expressing CD45RA. In both CD4 and CD8 cells, the Gini index increased while Shannon and inverse Simpson diversity decreased from naive through CM, EM and EMRA. RNA-based TCR counts may be influenced by expression changes linked to T cell activation and differentiation. No ground truth was available to validate the repertoire findings for the naive and memory subsets. TCR abundance followed a power law with an exponent that was different for naive and memory subsets but consistent across the three individuals. Clonotypes were defined as single alpha or beta chain sequences, not paired alpha/beta receptors. After error correction, only a single occurrence was seen for over 95% of naive TCR sequences, so much steeper abundance distributions were produced than in memory subsets.

The library was prepared using UMI-ligation and nested PCR. An equimolar mix of two oligonucleotides covering both TRBC1 and TRBC2 was used as the beta constant-region primer. The ligated cDNA went through four rounds of PCR with nested alpha and beta constant-region primers together with the SP2 primer. A single-stranded oligonucleotide bearing the SP2 primer plus a 12-nucleotide UMI was ligated onto the 3' end of the cDNA by T4 RNA ligase 1. Incubation of the ligation reaction was carried out at 16 degrees C for about 18-24 hours. To avoid over-amplification, PCR2 was usually performed as a SYBR Green qPCR and halted once a predetermined threshold was reached. Every purification after the first one was done using Agencourt AMPure XP magnetic beads. Library quantification was done by Qubit, followed by a TapeStation check on which the main peak was expected at around 650 bp. Pooled libraries were sequenced on an Illumina MiSeq using v2 2x251 paired-end kits, and typically roughly 0.85-2.1 million reads were obtained per sample. Each sample library was pooled at approximately 3.7 nM, and roughly 5-8% PhiX was included to improve cluster recognition. The paper's data handling went like this. V and J genes were assigned to Demultiplexor-processed FASTQ reads by Decombinator through tag matching, with a single base-pair mismatch being allowed. By using UMIs, Collapsinator corrected both sequencing errors and the frequency errors caused by PCR heterogeneity. TCRs were translated and CDR3s were extracted from the conserved cysteine to the FGXG phenylalanine by CDR3Translator, with non-productive sequences being flagged. Gini, Shannon entropy and inverse Simpson indices were calculated on repertoires subsampled to equal numbers of UMI-defined TCRs. Within the linear range, a power law was fitted by maximum likelihood to the distributions of clonotype abundance. When run on a single naive CD8 sample, MIGEC and the pipeline yielded similar UMI counts, similar unique TCR numbers and similar clonal distributions. In one analysis, naive TCRs also found in any memory subset of the same donor were removed from the naive repertoire. A set of some 7,000 CMV-associated CDR3 sequences, compiled from VDJdb and a published dataset, was used to search the repertoires. TCRdb reworked the public reads: Q25 trimming with fastp, MiXCR clone assembly, productive beta chains retained. Under each unique CDR3 protein, matching rows form one entry showing the most common genes and DNA. The V and J calls and clone size are TCRdb's, not the authors'. The sample profile shows just over 80,000 distinct CDR3 sequences; around 9% of them were found once. 1.2% of the sample comes from the top ten.

The sample holds a few counts of this clonotype. Its antigen is not yet known. No clone much larger than this one lies a single base away; base qualities are absent. TCR alpha and beta chain libraries were amplified separately from the second PCR step onward. Donor CMV status was determined by IFNgamma production from CD4+ T cells after overnight stimulation of fresh PBMCs with CMV viral lysate. Using Miltenyi beads, CD4 T cells were first positively selected, and CD8 T cells were then positively selected from the CD4-negative fraction. After staining for CD3, CD4, CD8, CD45RA, CD27 and a live/dead dye, cells were sorted on a BD Aria II into four subsets based on CD45RA and CD27. Blood was obtained from a few healthy volunteers, and the blood from each volunteer was fractionated into CD4 and CD8 T cells and subsequently into four differentiation subsets. Approximately 120 ml of peripheral blood was taken from each donor, and PBMC were separated by density-gradient centrifugation on Ficoll-Paque PLUS. Sorted cells were lysed in RLT buffer, after which RNA was extracted using a Qiagen RNeasy kit and stored at -80 degrees C.

Source material: naive CD8+ T cells from blood. Explained via the paper, the cell subset or site label denotes: naive T cells, CD45RA high CD27+. This receptor was obtained from a human donor in good health.

CDR3 loop: CASSEQGTEAFF. The nucleotides read TGCGCCAGCAGTGAGCAGGGTACTGAAGCTTTCTTT. The chain was built from TRBV10-2 and TRBJ1-1; a tentative D match to TRBD1 spans 5 bases. CDR1 and CDR2, looked up from the germline V gene, are WSHSY and SAAADI. Its CDR3 holds 12 amino acids, cysteine through phenylalanine. Left in the record is the CDR3 DNA by itself, 36 bases read in frame from the first base. V is pared back by 2 bases and J by 5 bases, with 6 bases lying between the germline termini.